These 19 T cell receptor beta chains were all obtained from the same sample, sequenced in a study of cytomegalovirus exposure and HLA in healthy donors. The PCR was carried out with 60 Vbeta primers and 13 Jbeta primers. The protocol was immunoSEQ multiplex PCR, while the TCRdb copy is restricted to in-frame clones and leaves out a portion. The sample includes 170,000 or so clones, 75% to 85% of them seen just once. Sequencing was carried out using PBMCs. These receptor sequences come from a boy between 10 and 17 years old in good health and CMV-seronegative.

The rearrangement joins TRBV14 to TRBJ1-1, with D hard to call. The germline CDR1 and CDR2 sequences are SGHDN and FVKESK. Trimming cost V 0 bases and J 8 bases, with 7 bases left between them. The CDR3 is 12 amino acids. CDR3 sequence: CASSQERKEAFF. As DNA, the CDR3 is TGTGCCAGCAGCCAAGAGAGGAAGGAAGCTTTCTTT.

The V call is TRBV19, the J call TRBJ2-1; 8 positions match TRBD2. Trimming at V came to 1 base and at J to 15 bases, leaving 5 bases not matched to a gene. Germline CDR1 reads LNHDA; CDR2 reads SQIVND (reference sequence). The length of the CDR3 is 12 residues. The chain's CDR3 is CASSIGGGGWFF. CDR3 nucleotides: TGTGCCAGTAGTATAGGCGGCGGGGGGTGGTTCTTC.

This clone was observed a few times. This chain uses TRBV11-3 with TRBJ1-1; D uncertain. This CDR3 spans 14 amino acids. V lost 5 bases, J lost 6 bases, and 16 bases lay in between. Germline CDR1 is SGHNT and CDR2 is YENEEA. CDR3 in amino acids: CASSAGGPRAEAFF. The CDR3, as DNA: TGTGCCAGCAGCGCGGGCGGCCCGAGGGCTGAAGCTTTCTTT.

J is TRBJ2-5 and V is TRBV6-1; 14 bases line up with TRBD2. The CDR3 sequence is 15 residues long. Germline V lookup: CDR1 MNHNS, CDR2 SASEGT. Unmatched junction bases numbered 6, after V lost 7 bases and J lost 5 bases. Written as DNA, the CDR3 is TGTGCCAGCATTACCGGGACTAGCGGGGGTGAGACCCAGTACTTC. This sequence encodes CASITGTSGGETQYF.

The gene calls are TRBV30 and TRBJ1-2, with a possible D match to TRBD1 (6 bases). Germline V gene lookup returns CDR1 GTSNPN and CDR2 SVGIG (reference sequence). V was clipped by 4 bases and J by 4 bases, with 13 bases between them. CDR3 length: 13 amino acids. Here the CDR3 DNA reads TGTGCCTGGATGCGGGGGCAGGGCTATGGCTACACCTTC. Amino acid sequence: CAWMRGQGYGYTF.

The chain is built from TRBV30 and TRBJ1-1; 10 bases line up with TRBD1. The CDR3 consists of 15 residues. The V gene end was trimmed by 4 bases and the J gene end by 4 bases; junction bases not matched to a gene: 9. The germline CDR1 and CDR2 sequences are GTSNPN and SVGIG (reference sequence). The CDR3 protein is CAWIPGQGSGTEAFF. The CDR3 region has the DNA TGTGCCTGGATTCCGGGACAGGGGTCGGGCACTGAAGCTTTCTTT.

CDR3 DNA: TGTGCCAGCAGCTTAGGCGGGACGATGGGTGAAAAACTGTTTTTT. It yields the protein CASSLGGTMGEKLFF. The gene calls are TRBV7-2 and TRBJ1-4; D perhaps matches TRBD1 (5 bases). V was shortened by 1 base and J by 7 bases, with 13 bases between the two germline ends. The CDR3 totals 15 residues. Germline CDR1 and CDR2: SGHTA and FQGNSA.

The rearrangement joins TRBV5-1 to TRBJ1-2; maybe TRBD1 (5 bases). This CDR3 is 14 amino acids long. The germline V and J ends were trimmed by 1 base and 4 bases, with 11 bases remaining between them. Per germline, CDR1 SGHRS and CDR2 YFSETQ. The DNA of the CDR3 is TGCGCCAGCAGCTTGCAGGGCACCCTCTATGGCTACACCTTC. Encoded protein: CASSLQGTLYGYTF. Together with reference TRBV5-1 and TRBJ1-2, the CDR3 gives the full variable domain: KAGVTQTPRYLIKTRGQQVTLSCSPISGHRSVSWYQQTPGQGLQFLFEYFSETQRNKGNFPGRFSGRQFSNSRSEMNVSTLELGDSALYLCASSLQGTLYGYTFGSGTRLTVV.

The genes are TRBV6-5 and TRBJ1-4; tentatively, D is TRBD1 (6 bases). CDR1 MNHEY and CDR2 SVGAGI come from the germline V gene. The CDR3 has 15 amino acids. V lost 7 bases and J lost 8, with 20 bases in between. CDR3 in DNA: TGTGCCAGCACCCAAAGGGGGGGGGCAAGAGAAAAACTGTTTTTT. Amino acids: CASTQRGGAREKLFF.

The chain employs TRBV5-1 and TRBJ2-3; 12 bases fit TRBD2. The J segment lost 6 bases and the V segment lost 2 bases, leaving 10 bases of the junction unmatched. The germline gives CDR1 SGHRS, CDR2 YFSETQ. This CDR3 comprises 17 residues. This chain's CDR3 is CASSFGLAGRHTDTQYF. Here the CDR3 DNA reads TGCGCCAGCAGCTTCGGACTAGCGGGACGTCATACCGATACGCAGTATTTT.

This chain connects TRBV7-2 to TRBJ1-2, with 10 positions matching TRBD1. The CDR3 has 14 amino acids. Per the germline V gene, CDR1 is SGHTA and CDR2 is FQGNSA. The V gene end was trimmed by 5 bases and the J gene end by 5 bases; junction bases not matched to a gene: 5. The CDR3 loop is CASSPGGQGYGYTF. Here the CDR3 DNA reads TGTGCCAGCAGCCCGGGGGGACAGGGGTATGGCTACACCTTC.

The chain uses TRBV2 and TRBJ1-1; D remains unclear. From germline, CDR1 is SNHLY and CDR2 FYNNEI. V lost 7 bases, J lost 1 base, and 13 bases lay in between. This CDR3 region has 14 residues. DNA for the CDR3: TGTGCCAGCAACCCGGGTAGTGCGAACACTGAAGCTTTCTTT. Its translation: CASNPGSANTEAFF.

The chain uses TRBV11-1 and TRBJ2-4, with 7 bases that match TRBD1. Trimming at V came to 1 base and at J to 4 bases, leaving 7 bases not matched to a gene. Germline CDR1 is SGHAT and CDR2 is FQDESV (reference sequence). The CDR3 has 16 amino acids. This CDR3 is CASSLDWGQLKNIQYF. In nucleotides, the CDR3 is TGTGCCAGCAGCTTAGATTGGGGACAGCTAAAAAACATTCAGTACTTC.

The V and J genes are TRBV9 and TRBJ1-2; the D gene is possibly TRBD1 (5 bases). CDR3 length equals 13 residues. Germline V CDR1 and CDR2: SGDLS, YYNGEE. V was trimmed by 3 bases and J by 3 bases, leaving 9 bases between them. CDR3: CASSGDRHYGYTF. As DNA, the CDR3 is TGTGCCAGCAGCGGCGACAGACACTATGGCTACACCTTC.

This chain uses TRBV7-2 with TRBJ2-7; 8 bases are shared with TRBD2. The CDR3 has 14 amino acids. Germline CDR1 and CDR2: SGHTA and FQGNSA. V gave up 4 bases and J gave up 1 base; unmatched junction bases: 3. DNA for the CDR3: TGTGCCAGCAGCTCCCAGCGGGAGTCCTACGAGCAGTACTTC. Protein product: CASSSQRESYEQYF.

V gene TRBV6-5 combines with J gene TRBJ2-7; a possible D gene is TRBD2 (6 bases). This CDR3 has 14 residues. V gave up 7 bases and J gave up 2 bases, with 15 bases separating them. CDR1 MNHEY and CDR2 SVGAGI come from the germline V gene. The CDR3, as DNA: TGTGCCAGCATTCGGAGGGCCCCCACCTACGAGCAGTACTTC. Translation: CASIRRAPTYEQYF.

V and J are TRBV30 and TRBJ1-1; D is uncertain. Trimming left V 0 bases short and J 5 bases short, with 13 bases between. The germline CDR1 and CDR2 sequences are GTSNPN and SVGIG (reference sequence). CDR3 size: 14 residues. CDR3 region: CAWSVRFGRTEAFF. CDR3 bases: TGTGCCTGGAGTGTGCGGTTCGGGAGGACTGAAGCTTTCTTT.

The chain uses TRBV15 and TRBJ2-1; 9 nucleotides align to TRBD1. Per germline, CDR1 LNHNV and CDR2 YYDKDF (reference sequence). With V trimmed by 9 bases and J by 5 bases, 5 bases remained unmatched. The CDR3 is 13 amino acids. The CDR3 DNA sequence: TGTGCCACAGACAGGGGGTTCAACAATGAGCAGTTCTTC. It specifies CATDRGFNNEQFF. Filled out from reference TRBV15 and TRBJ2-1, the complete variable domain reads DAMVIQNPRYQVTQFGKPVTLSCSQTLNHNVMYWYQQKSSQAPKLLFHYYDKDFNNEADTPDNFQSRRPNTSFCFLDIRSPGLGDTAMYLCATDRGFNNEQFFGPGTRLTVL.

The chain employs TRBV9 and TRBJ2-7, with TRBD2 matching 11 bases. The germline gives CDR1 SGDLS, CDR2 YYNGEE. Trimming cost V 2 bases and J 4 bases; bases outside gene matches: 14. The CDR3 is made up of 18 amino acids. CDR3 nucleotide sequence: TGTGCCAGCAGCGTGGGGACGGTAAATAGCGGGAGGGCGTACGAGCAGTACTTC. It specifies CASSVGTVNSGRAYEQYF.